The clone carrying this TCR beta chain was seen ten or more times. The entry originates in a study of identical twins. Unique molecular identifiers were present on the cDNA, which also gained a universal primer site by template switching. One entry per CDR3 protein, called by TCRdb with MiXCR from the 5' RACE reads. The table records around 250,000 distinct CDR3 sequences, about 8% of them present only once. Germline V gene sequence: CDR1 SQVTM, CDR2 ANQGSEA. The CDR3 has 14 amino acids. V lost 2 bases to trimming and J lost 13 bases; unmatched junction nucleotides: 9. The same data also contributed to another study, on yellow fever vaccine responses in identical twins.

The rearrangement links TRBV29-1 to TRBJ2-2; 11 nucleotides match TRBD2. This receptor was obtained from a woman aged 18-35 years in good health. The sample taken for sequencing was CD8+ T cells sorted from blood. DNA for the CDR3: TGCAGCGTTGAAAGGGGGCTAGCGGGAGGCTTGCTGTTTTTT. This translates into CSVERGLAGGLLFF.